This TCR beta chain was captured by sequencing in a study of technical replicates of blood from a handful of donors. A few counts support this clone. Sequenced by immunoSEQ multiplex PCR; TCRdb stores in-frame clones only, minus some. The sample contains approximately 51,000 clones, over 85% of which appear only once. Germline V gene data show CDR1 as SGHVS and CDR2 as FQNEAQ. The CDR3 is made up of 14 amino acids. V lost 5 bases to trimming and J lost 4 bases, with 14 bases between them. This receptor was identified in a human donor in good health. Some clones in this sample may be carry-over from other donors' samples. The genes are TRBV7-8 and TRBJ1-2, with D possibly matching TRBD1 (6 bases). Sequencing used PBMCs. CDR3 protein: CASSLLETGYGYTF. CDR3 DNA: TGTGCCAGCAGCCTGCTGGAGACAGGCTATGGCTACACCTTC. The whole variable domain, filled in from reference TRBV7-8 and TRBJ1-2, reads GAGVSQSPRYKVAKRGQDVALRCDPISGHVSLFWYQQALGQGPEFLTYFQNEAQLDKSGLPSDRFFAERPEGSVSTLKIQRTQQEDSAVYLCASSLLETGYGYTFGSGTRLTVV.